Shown below are 8 T cell receptor beta chains from a single sample sequenced in a study of blood T cell repertoires in COVID-19. The data were produced by immunoSEQ multiplex PCR, yet TCRdb's version contains in-frame clones alone and is incomplete. The table shows roughly 260,000 clones, with about 89% occurring only once. The sequenced sample consisted of peripheral blood. These receptor sequences come from a woman aged 45-65 years with acute or convalescent COVID-19.

The DNA for the CDR3 is TGTGCCAGCAGCTTGGGGACAGGGAATGAAAAACTGTTTTTT. This translates into CASSLGTGNEKLFF. The V gene is TRBV5-5, the J gene TRBJ1-4; TRBD1 matches at 8 bases. Germline CDR1 and CDR2: SGHKS and YYEKEE (reference sequence). J gave up 5 bases and V 0 bases, and 0 bases lay outside the gene matches. The CDR3 covers 14 residues.

V is TRBV3-1 (or the pseudogene TRBV3-2) and J is TRBJ2-7; D is possibly TRBD1 (6 bases). V lost 4 bases and J lost 2, with 9 bases in between. CDR1 LGHDT and CDR2 YNNKEL come from the germline V gene (reference sequence). This CDR3 has 13 residues. The CDR3 spells CASSRTVTYEQYF. CDR3 in DNA: TGTGCCAGCAGCCGGACAGTTACCTACGAGCAGTACTTC.

The gene calls are TRBV28 and TRBJ2-7; D gene ambiguous. Germline CDR1 and CDR2: MDHEN and SYDVKM. CDR3 length: 14 residues. The V gene lost 3 bases and the J gene lost 0 bases, with 9 bases spanning the gap. In DNA, the CDR3 is TGTGCCAGCAGTTTGAGCTCGCTCTCCTACGAGCAGTACTTC. Its protein product is CASSLSSLSYEQYF.

Here the CDR3 DNA reads TGTGCCAGCAGTTTAGATATGTATGGCTACACCTTC. This encodes CASSLDMYGYTF. This chain joins TRBV12-3 or TRBV12-4 and TRBJ1-2; D not resolved. The CDR3 covers 12 residues. The V end was cut by 1 base, the J end by 5 bases, with 5 bases between.

This clone was seen once. The chain links TRBV6-2 or TRBV6-3 to TRBJ1-4, with D possibly being TRBD1 (6 bases). Germline V gene sequence: CDR1 MNHEY, CDR2 SVGEGT. This CDR3 region has 16 residues. V was clipped by 6 bases and J by 6 bases, with 20 bases between them. CDR3 sequence reads: CASSPTGQHGDEKLFF. The CDR3 nucleotides read TGTGCCAGCAGCCCTACTGGACAGCACGGTGATGAAAAACTGTTTTTT.

The chain couples TRBV18 to TRBJ2-1, with D possibly TRBD2 on 5 matching bases. Germline CDR1 and CDR2: KGHSH and LQKENI. The V gene lost 2 bases and the J gene lost 11 bases, with 13 bases spanning the gap. CDR3 length: 13 amino acids. CDR3 region: CASSPTTGIQQFF. The CDR3 DNA follows: TGTGCCAGCTCACCAACCACCGGGATTCAGCAGTTCTTC.

J is TRBJ2-2 and V is TRBV7-2, with D possibly TRBD2 on 5 matching bases. Trimming took off 3 bases at V and 0 bases at J, with 11 bases between the two ends. This CDR3 region has 16 residues. The germline gives CDR1 SGHTA, CDR2 FQGNSA. In nucleotides, the CDR3 is TGTGCCAGCAGCTTGATGAGCGGAGCGAACACCGGGGAGCTGTTTTTT. Residues: CASSLMSGANTGELFF.

The V call is TRBV28, the J call TRBJ2-7, with TRBD1 matching over 9 bases. This CDR3 has 16 amino acids. Germline V gene lookup returns CDR1 MDHEN and CDR2 SYDVKM. Unmatched junction bases numbered 16, after V lost 10 bases and J lost 3 bases. CDR3 sequence (DNA): TGTGCCATCGAGGGACAGGGAAATCGTCGGAACTACGAGCAGTACTTC. Translated, it gives CAIEGQGNRRNYEQYF.